Below, 31 T cell receptor beta chains from the same sample are listed, as sequenced in a study of beta chain features in type 1 diabetes. cDNA synthesis used the whole RNA isolate, giving expressed TCRB sequences. Sequencing used immunoSEQ multiplex PCR; TCRdb keeps in-frame clones, though not all of them. Altogether roughly 150,000 clones are present, approximately 10% being singletons, with the ten largest covering around 2.1%. Sequencing input: central memory CD4+ T cells from blood. These receptors were taken from a man between 18 and 29 years old in good health.

This clone was observed a few times. The chain recombines TRBV6-5 with TRBJ1-2, with 9 bases identical to TRBD1. The germline CDR1 and CDR2 sequences are MNHEY and SVGAGI. This CDR3 is 15 amino acids long. V lost 5 bases and J lost 2; bases outside the gene matches: 6. CDR3 DNA: TGTGCCAGCAGTACTCACGACAGGGGGAACTATGGCTACACCTTC. This encodes CASSTHDRGNYGYTF.

The V gene is TRBV11-2, the J gene TRBJ2-3; D uncertain. V lost 2 bases and J 4 bases, leaving 7 bases between the germline ends. The CDR3 length is 13 residues. CDR1 and CDR2 (germline): SGHAT, FQNNGV. CDR3 sequence reads: CASSLSLADTQYF. DNA for the CDR3: TGTGCCAGCAGCTTATCCCTCGCAGATACGCAGTATTTT.

A few counts support this clone. The chain employs TRBV5-1 and TRBJ1-6; 7 nucleotides align to TRBD1. V lost 4 bases to trimming and J lost 8 bases; unmatched junction nucleotides: 6. Looked up from germline, CDR1 is SGHRS and CDR2 is YFSETQ. This CDR3 has 14 amino acids. CDR3 region: CASSLTGVDSPLHF. As DNA, the CDR3 is TGCGCCAGCAGCCTAACAGGGGTAGATTCACCCCTCCACTTT. The full variable domain, rest sourced from reference TRBV5-1 and TRBJ1-6, is KAGVTQTPRYLIKTRGQQVTLSCSPISGHRSVSWYQQTPGQGLQFLFEYFSETQRNKGNFPGRFSGRQFSNSRSEMNVSTLELGDSALYLCASSLTGVDSPLHFGNGTRLTVT.

This clone was seen a handful of times. The chain couples TRBV5-6 to TRBJ1-2; D is possibly TRBD1 (5 bases). CDR1 and CDR2 (germline): SGHDT, YYEEEE. Between the trimmed V and J ends, which lost 0 bases and 9 bases, there was a span of 9 bases. The CDR3 runs 12 residues. CDR3 loop: CASSLEGARYTF. Here the CDR3 DNA reads TGTGCCAGCAGCTTGGAAGGGGCCCGCTACACCTTC.

This clone was found a few times. V is TRBV7-9 and J is TRBJ2-1; 9 nucleotides align to TRBD2. Germline-derived CDR1 and CDR2 are SEHNR and FQNEAQ (reference sequence). CDR3 length: 14 residues. V gave up 11 bases and J gave up 3 bases; unmatched junction bases: 8. The CDR3 sequence is CAAGAAGGYNEQFF. In nucleotides, the CDR3 is TGTGCCGCAGGGGCAGCGGGGGGCTACAATGAGCAGTTCTTC.

Only a few counts were recorded for this clone. V is TRBV5-1 and J is TRBJ2-7; TRBD1 agrees at 9 bases. This CDR3 is 14 amino acids long. V was pared by 7 bases and J by 5 bases, with 10 bases of the junction left unmatched. In germline, CDR1 is SGHRS, CDR2 YFSETQ. The CDR3 nucleotides read TGCGCCAGCTTAGCTGGGACAGGGTCTAACGAGCAGTACTTC. Translated: CASLAGTGSNEQYF.

The chain has TRBV7-8 and TRBJ1-1; a possible D gene is TRBD1 (6 bases). The CDR3 loop spans 14 amino acids. V was clipped by 3 bases and J by 4 bases, with 12 bases between them. Germline V gene data show CDR1 as SGHVS and CDR2 as FQNEAQ. The CDR3 DNA sequence: TGTGCCAGCAGCTTCGCAGGGGAAGGCACTGAAGCTTTCTTT. It translates to CASSFAGEGTEAFF. Full variable domain (remainder filled in from reference TRBV7-8 and TRBJ1-1): GAGVSQSPRYKVAKRGQDVALRCDPISGHVSLFWYQQALGQGPEFLTYFQNEAQLDKSGLPSDRFFAERPEGSVSTLKIQRTQQEDSAVYLCASSFAGEGTEAFFGQGTRLTVV.

Here the CDR3 DNA reads TGCAGCGTTGATATTGCGGGAGGGAATGAGCAGTTCTTC. This codes for CSVDIAGGNEQFF. The V and J genes are TRBV29-1 and TRBJ2-1, with 9 bases aligning to TRBD2. V trimming: 3 bases; J trimming: 7 bases; junction bases outside the gene matches: 4. Germline assignment: CDR1 SQVTM and CDR2 ANQGSEA. This CDR3 has 13 residues.

A few counts support this clone. This chain joins TRBV7-6 and TRBJ1-3; 9 positions match TRBD1. Germline CDR1 and CDR2: SGHVS and FNYEAQ. Losses at the gene ends were 5 bases for V and 2 bases for J; bases not matched to a gene: 4. The CDR3 has 15 residues. CDR3 residues: CASSGYRGPGNTIYF. CDR3 sequence (DNA): TGTGCCAGCAGCGGATACAGGGGGCCTGGAAACACCATATATTTT.

This chain connects TRBV29-1 to TRBJ2-2, with a weak D call TRBD1 (7 bases). Trimming removed 1 base from V and 7 bases from J, with 10 bases in between. This CDR3 is 13 amino acids long. Germline values: CDR1 SQVTM, CDR2 ANQGSEA. As DNA, the CDR3 is TGCAGCGTTGAAGGGCAGGGGGGCGGGGAGCTGTTTTTT. It translates to CSVEGQGGGELFF.

This clone was observed a handful of times. The chain couples TRBV28 to TRBJ2-5; no clear D. The CDR3 covers 14 residues. The V end lost 1 base, the J end lost 2 bases, and 8 bases lay between the germline ends. Germline CDR1 and CDR2: MDHEN and SYDVKM. The CDR3 loop is CASSLFLQQETQYF. Written as DNA, the CDR3 is TGTGCCAGCAGTTTATTCTTGCAACAAGAGACCCAGTACTTC. The whole variable domain, filled in from reference TRBV28 and TRBJ2-5, reads DVKVTQSSRYLVKRTGEKVFLECVQDMDHENMFWYRQDPGLGLRLIYFSYDVKMKEKGDIPEGYSVSREKKERFSLILESASTNQTSMYLCASSLFLQQETQYFGPGTRLLVL.

In its sample, this clone was seen a few times. The J gene is TRBJ1-6, the V gene TRBV19; possible D gene TRBD1, 5 bases. The CDR3 totals 12 residues. Trimming took off 10 bases at V and 8 bases at J, with 12 bases between the two ends. CDR1 and CDR2 from the germline V gene are LNHDA and SQIVND (reference sequence). The CDR3 here is CATRDRDSPLHF. CDR3 nucleotide sequence: TGTGCCACCCGGGACCGGGATTCACCCCTCCACTTT.

This clone was detected only a few times. The V and J genes are TRBV9 and TRBJ2-7; no reliable D call. The CDR3 runs 13 residues. Per the germline V gene, CDR1 is SGDLS and CDR2 is YYNGEE. Trimming pared 0 bases from V and 4 bases from J, leaving 8 bases between. The CDR3 reads CASSVGLLYEQYF. In nucleotides, the CDR3 is TGTGCCAGCAGCGTAGGACTCCTATACGAGCAGTACTTC.

The J gene is TRBJ2-7, the V gene TRBV19; 7 bases map to TRBD1. The V segment lost 10 bases and the J segment 1 base; nucleotides outside the gene matches: 7. Germline lookup yields CDR1 LNHDA and CDR2 SQIVND (reference sequence). CDR3 size: 13 residues. The DNA of the CDR3 is TGTGCCACCCTAAGGACAGGTTCCTACGAGCAGTACTTC. Translation gives CATLRTGSYEQYF.

There are a few counts of this clone. This chain uses TRBV28 with TRBJ2-5; D call uncertain. CDR1 and CDR2 from the germline V gene are MDHEN and SYDVKM. The CDR3 spans 11 residues. Trimming pared 7 bases from V and 2 bases from J, leaving 5 bases between. CDR3 sequence: CASTEQETQYF. The CDR3 nucleotides read TGTGCCAGCACAGAACAAGAGACCCAGTACTTC.

A remark on this clone: Other DNA sequences of this sample code for an identical CDR3. In DNA, the CDR3 is TGTGCCAGCAGCGTAGGAGCGGGAGAGACCCAGTACTTC. It translates to CASSVGAGETQYF. J is TRBJ2-5 and V is TRBV9; possible D gene TRBD2, 6 bases. This CDR3 comprises 13 residues. The V end was cut by 0 bases, the J end by 4 bases, with 7 bases between. Germline assignment: CDR1 SGDLS and CDR2 YYNGEE.

This clone was seen more than once but under ten times. This chain uses TRBV13 with TRBJ2-1, with D unresolved. The CDR3 sequence is 15 residues long. Trimming left V 2 bases short and J 0 bases short, with 8 bases between. The germline V gene encodes CDR1 PRHDT and CDR2 FYEKMQ (reference sequence). DNA of the CDR3: TGTGCCAGCAGCTTACGGGTAGACTCCTACAATGAGCAGTTCTTC. Amino acid sequence: CASSLRVDSYNEQFF.

The table lists this clone with a few counts. The chain carries TRBV4-2 and TRBJ2-5; 7 bases match TRBD2. The V gene's germline CDR1 is LGHNA and CDR2 YNFKEQ. With 0 bases clipped from V and 6 bases from J, the junction kept 10 bases outside the gene matches. The CDR3 runs 16 residues. CDR3 sequence reads: CASSQDVGLGGKTQYF. Written as DNA, the CDR3 is TGTGCCAGCAGCCAAGATGTTGGGCTGGGGGGGAAGACCCAGTACTTC.

This clone was observed a few times. The chain has TRBV7-2 and TRBJ2-7; 7 bases align to TRBD2. The J segment lost 0 bases and the V segment lost 1 base, leaving 3 bases of the junction unmatched. The germline V gene encodes CDR1 SGHTA and CDR2 FQGNSA. The CDR3 is made up of 15 amino acids. CDR3 sequence: CASSLERGSSYEQYF. The DNA of the CDR3 is TGTGCCAGCAGCTTAGAGCGGGGAAGCTCCTACGAGCAGTACTTC.

This clone was counted between two and nine times. V usage is TRBV11-2 and J usage is TRBJ2-6; 13 nucleotides match TRBD2. This CDR3 spans 18 amino acids. V dropped 5 bases and J dropped 0; count of bases not matched to a gene: 4. Germline CDR1 SGHAT, CDR2 FQNNGV. CDR3 sequence reads: CASSPRLAGGSGANVLTF. CDR3 nucleotides: TGTGCCAGCAGCCCCCGACTAGCGGGGGGCTCTGGGGCCAACGTCCTGACTTTC.

The chain couples TRBV4-3 to TRBJ1-1; D uncertain. CDR3 length: 13 amino acids. Trimming took off 5 bases at V and 1 base at J, with 8 bases between the two ends. Germline CDR1 LGHNA, CDR2 YSLEER. The CDR3 protein is CASSGQRNTEAFF. The CDR3 coding sequence is TGCGCCAGCAGCGGGCAGCGGAACACTGAAGCTTTCTTT.

This clone was seen a handful of times. The gene calls are TRBV9 and TRBJ1-1; D is unresolved. The V gene lost 0 bases and the J gene lost 1 base, with 7 bases spanning the gap. CDR1 and CDR2 (germline): SGDLS, YYNGEE. The CDR3 runs 14 residues. The CDR3: CASSVGAENTEAFF. DNA of the CDR3: TGTGCCAGCAGCGTAGGTGCAGAGAACACTGAAGCTTTCTTT.

This clone was counted between two and nine times. This rearrangement joins TRBV7-3 to TRBJ2-5; D may be TRBD2 (6 bases). V lost 2 bases and J 4 bases, leaving 8 bases between the germline ends. CDR3 length equals 13 residues. The germline gives CDR1 SGHTA, CDR2 FQGTGA. The CDR3 here is CASSLRTTETQYF. As DNA, the CDR3 is TGTGCCAGCAGCTTACGGACTACAGAGACCCAGTACTTC.

The table lists this clone with many counts. The gene calls are TRBV4-3 and TRBJ2-7; D possibly corresponds to TRBD1 (5 bases). There are 13 residues in the CDR3. Trimming took off 0 bases at V and 7 bases at J, with 10 bases between the two ends. Germline loops: CDR1 LGHNA, CDR2 YSLEER. This CDR3 is CASSQERGKEQYF. For the CDR3, the DNA is TGCGCCAGCAGCCAAGAAAGGGGTAAAGAGCAGTACTTC.

This chain connects TRBV7-2 to TRBJ2-6; unclear D gene. The CDR3 runs to 14 residues. V lost 6 bases and J lost 0, with 6 bases in between. Germline V gene sequence: CDR1 SGHTA, CDR2 FQGNSA. In DNA, the CDR3 is TGTGCCAGCAGGGTTTACTCTGGGGCCAACGTCCTGACTTTC. This codes for CASRVYSGANVLTF.

Details on this clone: Only one base separates this from a far larger clonotype, so it likely reflects a read error. The chain recombines TRBV7-3 with TRBJ2-3; 10 bases agree with TRBD1. With V trimmed by 6 bases and J by 5 bases, 11 bases remained unmatched. Germline values: CDR1 SGHTA, CDR2 FQGTGA. The CDR3 length is 16 residues. For the CDR3, the DNA is TGTGCCAGCAGGCCCCAAGGGACAGGGGCTGGAGATACGCAGTATTTT. Its translation is CASRPQGTGAGDTQYF.

This clone showed up just a few times. The genes are TRBV9 and TRBJ1-1, with D perhaps TRBD1 (5 bases). Germline V gene lookup returns CDR1 SGDLS and CDR2 YYNGEE. Trimming shortened V by 3 bases and J by 1 base, and 13 bases separated the two germline ends. The CDR3 has 15 residues. The CDR3 DNA sequence: TGTGCCAGCAGCGCGGTAGGTACAGGGAACACTGAAGCTTTCTTT. It specifies CASSAVGTGNTEAFF.

The CDR3 loop reads CASSQGVHSADTQYF. The CDR3 bases are TGTGCCAGCAGCCAAGGGGTCCATAGCGCAGATACGCAGTATTTT. V gene TRBV7-2 combines with J gene TRBJ2-3, with D perhaps assigned TRBD1 or TRBD2 (5 bases each). Germline assignment: CDR1 SGHTA and CDR2 FQGNSA. V was trimmed by 5 bases and J by 4 bases, leaving 16 bases between them. CDR3 length: 15 amino acids.

This clone has a count of ten or more. This chain links TRBV9 with TRBJ2-4, with D maybe TRBD2 (5 bases). The germline V gene encodes CDR1 SGDLS and CDR2 YYNGEE. The CDR3 is 14 residues long. V was clipped by 3 bases and J by 6 bases, with 13 bases between them. The CDR3 here is CASSDPRAVNIQYF. CDR3 in DNA: TGTGCCAGCAGCGACCCGCGGGCCGTAAACATTCAGTACTTC.

J is TRBJ2-3 and V is TRBV29-1; maybe TRBD1 (6 bases). There are 14 residues in the CDR3. The germline V and J ends were trimmed by 7 bases and 0 bases, with 14 bases remaining between them. Per the germline V gene, CDR1 is SQVTM and CDR2 is ANQGSEA. CDR3 protein: CSGRTAPSTDTQYF. Written as DNA, the CDR3 is TGCAGCGGCCGGACAGCTCCCAGCACAGATACGCAGTATTTT.

This clone was seen ten or more times. The J gene is TRBJ1-1, the V gene TRBV5-4; 12 bases agree with TRBD1. The CDR3 totals 16 residues. J lost 1 base, V lost 4 bases, and 5 bases had no gene match. The germline V gene has CDR1 SGHNT and CDR2 YYREEE (reference sequence). The CDR3 nucleotides are TGTGCCAGCAGCCCCGGGACAGGGGGCGGGAACACTGAAGCTTTCTTT. It codes for CASSPGTGGGNTEAFF.